Listed here are 3 T cell receptor beta chains from one sample, sequenced in a study of blood T cell repertoires in COVID-19. The repertoire was sequenced with immunoSEQ multiplex PCR; TCRdb's copy has only in-frame clones and lacks some. The data contain under 350,000 clones, roughly 86% of them singletons. Material: peripheral blood. These receptors originate from a man in his 70s with acute or convalescent COVID-19.

This chain links TRBV2 with TRBJ2-7, with 7 bases identical to TRBD2. V dropped 3 bases and J dropped 0; count of bases not matched to a gene: 5. CDR3 length equals 15 residues. Germline CDR1 reads SNHLY; CDR2 reads FYNNEI. The DNA of the CDR3 is TGTGCCAGCAGTGACTGGAGCGGGGACTCCTACGAGCAGTACTTC. The encoded protein is CASSDWSGDSYEQYF.

This sequence joins TRBV28 and TRBJ2-5, with TRBD2 identical over 10 bases. With V trimmed by 5 bases and J by 5 bases, 5 bases remained unmatched. The CDR3 is 14 residues long. Germline-derived CDR1 and CDR2 are MDHEN and SYDVKM. In DNA, the CDR3 is TGTGCCAGCAGTCCTAGCGGGAGAGGGGAGACCCAGTACTTC. Translating it yields CASSPSGRGETQYF.

The J gene is TRBJ1-4, the V gene TRBV9; 8 nucleotides align to TRBD1. There are 14 residues in the CDR3. J was trimmed by 7 bases and V by 5 bases; bases with no gene match: 7. The germline V gene encodes CDR1 SGDLS and CDR2 YYNGEE. The CDR3 reads CASSIGQGGEKLFF. The CDR3 DNA sequence: TGTGCCAGCAGTATCGGACAGGGCGGTGAAAAACTGTTTTTT.